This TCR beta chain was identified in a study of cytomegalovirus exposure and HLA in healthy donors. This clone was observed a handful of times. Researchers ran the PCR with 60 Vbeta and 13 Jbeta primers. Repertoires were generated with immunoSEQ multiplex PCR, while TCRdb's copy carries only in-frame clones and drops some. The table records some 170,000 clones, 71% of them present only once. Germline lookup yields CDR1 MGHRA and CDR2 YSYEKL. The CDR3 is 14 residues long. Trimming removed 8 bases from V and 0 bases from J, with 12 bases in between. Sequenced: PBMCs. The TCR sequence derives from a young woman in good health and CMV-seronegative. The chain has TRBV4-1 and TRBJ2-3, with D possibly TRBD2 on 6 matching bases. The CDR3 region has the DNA TGCGCCAGCGAGGGCGGGGTGAGCACAGATACGCAGTATTTT. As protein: CASEGGVSTDTQYF.